The T cell receptor beta chain described here comes from a study of cytomegalovirus exposure and HLA in healthy donors. Notes on the study in general: What was likely a sequencing artifact was a cluster of highly shared sequence variants. TCR association rates varied by HLA locus in a later analysis, with DRB1 highest and HLA-C lowest.

Amplification used 60 Vbeta primers and 13 Jbeta primers. Only in-frame clones appear in the TCRdb table, and some are missing; sequencing was by immunoSEQ multiplex PCR. In the table there are under 150,000 clones, 81% of which are singletons. Worth noting for this clone: The antigen is unknown.

The V segment lost 5 bases and the J segment 3 bases; nucleotides outside the gene matches: 7. Germline CDR1 and CDR2: PRHDT and FYEKMQ (reference sequence). This CDR3 is 15 amino acids long. The sequenced sample was PBMCs. This receptor was taken from a man younger than 35 in good health and CMV-seronegative. V usage is TRBV13 and J usage is TRBJ1-2; 9 bases fit TRBD1. The CDR3 DNA follows: TGTGCCAGCAGCCCAGGACAGGGGAGCTACTATGGCTACACCTTC. It codes for CASSPGQGSYYGYTF. The full variable domain, its missing parts supplied by reference TRBV13 and TRBJ1-2, is AAGVIQSPRHLIKEKRETATLKCYPIPRHDTVYWYQQGPGQDPQFLISFYEKMQSDKGSIPDRFSAQQFSDYHSELNMSSLELGDSALYFCASSPGQGSYYGYTFGSGTRLTVV.